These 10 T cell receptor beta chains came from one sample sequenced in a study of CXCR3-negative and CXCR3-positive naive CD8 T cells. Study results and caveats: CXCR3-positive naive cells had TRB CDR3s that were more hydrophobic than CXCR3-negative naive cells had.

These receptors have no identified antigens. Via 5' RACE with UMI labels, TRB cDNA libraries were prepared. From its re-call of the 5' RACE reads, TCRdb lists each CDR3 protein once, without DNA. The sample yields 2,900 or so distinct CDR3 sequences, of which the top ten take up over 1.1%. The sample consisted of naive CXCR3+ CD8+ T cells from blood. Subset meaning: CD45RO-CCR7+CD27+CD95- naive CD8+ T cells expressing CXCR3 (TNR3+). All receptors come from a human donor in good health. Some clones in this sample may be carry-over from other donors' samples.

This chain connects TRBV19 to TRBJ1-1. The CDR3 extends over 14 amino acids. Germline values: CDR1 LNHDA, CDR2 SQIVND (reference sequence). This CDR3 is CATTYGSRNTEAFF.

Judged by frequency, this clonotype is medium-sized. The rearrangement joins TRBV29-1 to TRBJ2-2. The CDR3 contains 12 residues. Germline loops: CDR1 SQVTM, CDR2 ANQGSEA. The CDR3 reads CSVVNNAGELFF.

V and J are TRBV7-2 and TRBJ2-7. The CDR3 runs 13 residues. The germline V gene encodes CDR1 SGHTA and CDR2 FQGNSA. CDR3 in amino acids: CASSLELGYEQYF.

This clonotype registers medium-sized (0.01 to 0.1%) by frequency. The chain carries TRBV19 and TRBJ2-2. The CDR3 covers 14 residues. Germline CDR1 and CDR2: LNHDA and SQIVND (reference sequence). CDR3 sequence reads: CASSNGVGTGELFF.

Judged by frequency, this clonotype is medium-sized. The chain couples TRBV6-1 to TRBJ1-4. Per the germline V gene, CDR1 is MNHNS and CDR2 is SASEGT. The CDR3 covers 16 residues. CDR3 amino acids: CASSEAVAGLNEKLFF.

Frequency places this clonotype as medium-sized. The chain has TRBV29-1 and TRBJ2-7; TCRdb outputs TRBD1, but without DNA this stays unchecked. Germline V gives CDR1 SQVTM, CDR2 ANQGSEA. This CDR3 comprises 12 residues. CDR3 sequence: CSVEFQGYEQYF.

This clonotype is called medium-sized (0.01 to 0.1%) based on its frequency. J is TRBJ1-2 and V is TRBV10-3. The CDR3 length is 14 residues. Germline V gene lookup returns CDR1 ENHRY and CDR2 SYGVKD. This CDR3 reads CAVSGTGQAYGYTF.

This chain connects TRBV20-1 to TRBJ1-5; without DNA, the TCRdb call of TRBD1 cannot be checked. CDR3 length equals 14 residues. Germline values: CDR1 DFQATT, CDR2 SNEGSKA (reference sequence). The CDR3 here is CSARDPGIGQPQHF.

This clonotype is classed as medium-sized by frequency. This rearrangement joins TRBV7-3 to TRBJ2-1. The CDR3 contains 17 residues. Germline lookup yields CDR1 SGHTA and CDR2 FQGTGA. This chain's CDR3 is CASSSEPGQGPYNEQFF.

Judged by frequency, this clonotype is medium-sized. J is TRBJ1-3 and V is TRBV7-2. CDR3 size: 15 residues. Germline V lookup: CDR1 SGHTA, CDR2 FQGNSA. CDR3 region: CASSLVGYSGNTIYF.